The subject of this entry is one TCR beta chain. Its target is not known. This CDR3 is built from 15 residues. Per germline, CDR1 LNHDA and CDR2 SQIVND (reference sequence). Every CD8+ T cell subset underwent triplicate sorting at more than 250,000 cells apiece. CD45RO-CCR7+CD27+CD95- defined naive CD8+ T cells. These data come from a study of CXCR3-negative and CXCR3-positive naive CD8 T cells. Study observations and caveats: Naive subsets did not differ in surface CD5, and TRB CDR3 properties served to infer TCR strength. Relative to CXCR3-negative naive cells, CXCR3-positive naive cells had more hydrophobic TRB CDR3s.

The method, 5' RACE with UMI labels, was used to prepare the TRB cDNA libraries. Reanalyzing the 5' RACE reads, TCRdb keeps one entry per CDR3 protein, without DNA. This table lists about 58,000 distinct CDR3 sequences. The chain couples TRBV19 to TRBJ2-2. This clonotype was obtained from a human donor in good health. Some clones in this sample may be carry-over from other donors' samples. Input material: naive CXCR3- CD8+ T cells from blood. Sample subset: CD45RO-CCR7+CD27+CD95- naive CD8+ T cells lacking CXCR3 (TNR3-). The CDR3 spells CASSIWFKVTGELFF.